This T cell receptor (beta chain) derives from a study of blood T cell repertoires in COVID-19. About the research overall: Sources were T cells, B-cell-depleted T cells, or PBMCs; the material itself was cDNA or gDNA.

Germline-derived CDR1 and CDR2 are LNHDA and SQIVND (reference sequence). This CDR3 contains 15 residues. The J segment lost 1 base and the V segment lost 6 bases, leaving 5 bases of the junction unmatched. Symptom resolution, clearance, or two negative PCRs marked donors in Cohort 3 as recovered. In the original processing: Estimated nucleated cell counts came from reference gene primer amplification. Profiling relied on immunoSEQ multiplex PCR, and the TCRdb table lists in-frame clones only, not all of them. V and J calls and clone size follow that table, whereas D and trimming were derived from the DNA. The table includes approximately 300,000 clones, around 86% detected once.

This chain uses TRBV19 with TRBJ2-2; 7 nucleotides line up with TRBD1. Sample: PBMCs or T cells enriched from blood (not recorded which). The clonotype comes from a man between 60 and 70 years old who had recovered from COVID-19. The chain's CDR3 is CASSPGTVNTGELFF. CDR3 nucleotide sequence: TGTGCCAGTAGCCCCGGGACAGTGAACACCGGGGAGCTGTTTTTT.